The 21 T cell receptor beta chains below come from one sample, sequenced in a study of T cell clones after liver transplantation. Generated by immunoSEQ multiplex PCR, the TCRdb table keeps only in-frame clones and is missing some. The sample has 55,000 to 75,000 clones; 70% are singletons. This material consisted of CD4+ T cells from blood, taken at the roughly 15-month timepoint. These receptors were taken from a human patient who received a liver transplant. The graft donor may have given rise to some T cells.

This clone occurred once. The chain employs TRBV6-6 and TRBJ1-2, with a possible D match to TRBD1 (5 bases). The CDR3 sequence is 13 residues long. Trimming cost V 2 bases and J 8 bases, with 12 bases left between them. Germline V gene lookup returns CDR1 MNHNY and CDR2 SVGAGI (reference sequence). The CDR3 nucleotides are TGTGCCAGCAGTTACCGGGGCCCGGGGGGCTACACCTTC. Translation: CASSYRGPGGYTF.

The chain uses TRBV27 and TRBJ1-3, with D perhaps matching TRBD1 (6 bases). Trimming removed 5 bases from V and 4 bases from J, with 15 bases in between. CDR3 length equals 15 residues. Germline V gene data show CDR1 as MNHEY and CDR2 as SMNVEV (reference sequence). The CDR3 DNA sequence: TGTGCCAGCAGTCAAACAGGGCTAGGAGGAAACACCATATATTTT. Amino acid sequence: CASSQTGLGGNTIYF.

J is TRBJ2-5 and V is TRBV5-1, with 8 nucleotides matching TRBD1. This CDR3 comprises 16 residues. Germline loops: CDR1 SGHRS, CDR2 YFSETQ. The V segment lost 4 bases and the J segment 3 bases; nucleotides outside the gene matches: 11. The CDR3 spells CASSVGQAYTEETQYF. CDR3 in DNA: TGCGCCAGCAGCGTGGGACAGGCATATACCGAAGAGACCCAGTACTTC.

In its sample, this clone ranks as medium-sized. The chain uses TRBV27 and TRBJ1-2; the match to TRBD1 covers 8 bases. The germline V gene encodes CDR1 MNHEY and CDR2 SMNVEV (reference sequence). This CDR3 region has 12 residues. Trimming cost V 5 bases and J 6 bases; bases outside gene matches: 2. The CDR3 nucleotides read TGTGCCAGCAGTAGACAGGGGAATGGCTACACCTTC. Amino acid sequence: CASSRQGNGYTF.

This clone turned up a few times. Other DNA sequences from this sample encode an identical CDR3 as well. This chain links TRBV30 with TRBJ1-5; tentatively, D is TRBD1 (5 bases). The CDR3 has 14 residues. In germline, CDR1 is GTSNPN, CDR2 SVGIG (reference sequence). V lost 0 bases and J lost 4, with 10 bases in between. CDR3 in DNA: TGTGCCTGGAGTGTACCGGGGGGGAATCAGCCCCAGCATTTT. Translated, it gives CAWSVPGGNQPQHF.

The chain recombines TRBV5-1 with TRBJ2-5; a weak D match, TRBD1 (5 bases). Germline CDR1 is SGHRS and CDR2 is YFSETQ. Trimming took off 4 bases at V and 4 bases at J, with 5 bases between the two ends. CDR3 length equals 11 residues. The CDR3 DNA is TGCGCCAGCAGCCAGGGAGAGACCCAGTACTTC. It translates to CASSQGETQYF.

The rearrangement uses TRBV2 and TRBJ1-2; 10 nucleotides match TRBD1. The germline CDR1 and CDR2 sequences are SNHLY and FYNNEI. The CDR3 totals 14 residues. V was clipped by 3 bases and J by 7 bases; unmatched bases: 5. CDR3 DNA: TGTGCCAGCAGTGATGACAGGGGGCATCGTGGCTACACCTTC. Protein sequence: CASSDDRGHRGYTF.

J is TRBJ2-2 and V is TRBV9; 9 bases agree with TRBD2. The CDR3 loop spans 17 amino acids. The germline CDR1 and CDR2 sequences are SGDLS and YYNGEE. Trimming cost V 2 bases and J 4 bases; bases outside gene matches: 9. The CDR3 loop is CASSVGLAGVFTGELFF. The CDR3 DNA sequence: TGTGCCAGCAGCGTGGGTTTAGCGGGAGTTTTCACCGGGGAGCTGTTTTTT.

The chain combines TRBV7-8 with TRBJ2-5; D gene unclear. Germline values: CDR1 SGHVS, CDR2 FQNEAQ. This CDR3 spans 11 amino acids. Trimming cost V 4 bases and J 4 bases, with 4 bases left between them. The CDR3, as DNA: TGTGCCAGCAGCTCGACAGAGACCCAGTACTTC. Protein: CASSSTETQYF.

This chain links TRBV7-2 with TRBJ2-7; 8 nucleotides line up with TRBD1. Looked up from germline, CDR1 is SGHTA and CDR2 is FQGNSA. The trim removed 5 bases at V and 5 bases at J, leaving 8 bases unmatched. This CDR3 comprises 14 residues. CDR3 sequence reads: CASSRVAGGNEQYF. In DNA, the CDR3 is TGTGCCAGCAGCCGCGTGGCAGGGGGCAACGAGCAGTACTTC.

CDR3 sequence reads: CASTQVPGALAAQHF. The CDR3 nucleotides read TGTGCCAGCACCCAAGTCCCGGGGGCTCTCGCGGCCCAGCATTTT. The chain is built from TRBV6-5 and TRBJ1-5; tentative D call: TRBD1 (6 bases). CDR3 length: 15 amino acids. The V gene's germline CDR1 is MNHEY and CDR2 SVGAGI. Trimming removed 7 bases at V and 11 bases at J, with 24 bases between.

The sample holds a few counts of this clone. The chain recombines TRBV29-1 with TRBJ1-2; D may be TRBD1 (6 bases). There are 12 residues in the CDR3. Looked up from germline, CDR1 is SQVTM and CDR2 is ANQGSEA. V was shortened by 4 bases and J by 4 bases, with 10 bases between the two germline ends. The CDR3: CSVGSGVYGYTF. In nucleotides, the CDR3 is TGCAGCGTTGGGTCAGGGGTCTATGGCTACACCTTC.

CDR3 protein: CASSLNAGLADETQYF. The CDR3, as DNA: TGTGCCAGCAGCTTAAACGCGGGTCTAGCTGACGAGACCCAGTACTTC. This chain links TRBV11-2 with TRBJ2-5, with D possibly matching TRBD2 (5 bases). The CDR3 consists of 16 residues. The germline CDR1 and CDR2 sequences are SGHAT and FQNNGV. V lost 2 bases and J 5 bases, leaving 18 bases between the germline ends.

This clone has only one observation. The chain couples TRBV11-2 to TRBJ2-3; 8 nucleotides agree with TRBD2. Trimming at V came to 1 base and at J to 7 bases, leaving 7 bases not matched to a gene. CDR1 and CDR2 (germline): SGHAT, FQNNGV. The CDR3 runs to 15 residues. The CDR3 spells CASSLGGLELNTQYF. DNA of the CDR3: TGTGCCAGCAGCTTAGGGGGACTAGAACTCAATACGCAGTATTTT.

About this clone itself: The same CDR3 also results from other DNA sequences found in this sample. This rearrangement joins TRBV28 to TRBJ1-4; TRBD1 matches at 8 bases. This CDR3 region has 14 residues. Losses at the gene ends were 5 bases for V and 7 bases for J; bases not matched to a gene: 6. Germline lookup yields CDR1 MDHEN and CDR2 SYDVKM. CDR3: CASSKGQGREKLFF. The CDR3 bases are TGTGCCAGCAGTAAAGGACAGGGTCGTGAAAAACTGTTTTTT.

The V and J genes are TRBV5-1 and TRBJ2-5; TRBD2 aligns across 8 bases. Germline V gene data show CDR1 as SGHRS and CDR2 as YFSETQ. The CDR3 extends over 14 amino acids. V was clipped by 2 bases and J by 2 bases; unmatched bases: 2. CDR3: CASSLIAGQETQYF. The CDR3 nucleotides are TGCGCCAGCAGCTTAATAGCGGGGCAAGAGACCCAGTACTTC. Complete variable domain (other parts from reference TRBV5-1 and TRBJ2-5): KAGVTQTPRYLIKTRGQQVTLSCSPISGHRSVSWYQQTPGQGLQFLFEYFSETQRNKGNFPGRFSGRQFSNSRSEMNVSTLELGDSALYLCASSLIAGQETQYFGPGTRLLVL.

V gene TRBV4-3 combines with J gene TRBJ2-5, with TRBD2 matching 7 bases. The germline gives CDR1 LGHNA, CDR2 YSLEER. After removal of 4 bases from V and 2 bases from J, the junction contained 7 bases not matched to a gene. The CDR3 is 15 amino acids. The CDR3 coding sequence is TGCGCCAGCAGCCTTGGACTAGGAGGGCAAGAGACCCAGTACTTC. Amino acids: CASSLGLGGQETQYF.

The chain joins TRBV10-2 to TRBJ2-1; 8 positions match TRBD2. V lost 9 bases and J lost 0; bases outside the gene matches: 7. In germline, CDR1 is WSHSY, CDR2 SAAADI. This CDR3 contains 15 residues. CDR3 sequence reads: CASYPGGSSYNEQFF. Written as DNA, the CDR3 is TGCGCCAGTTACCCGGGGGGGAGCTCCTACAATGAGCAGTTCTTC.

This clone came up once. The chain links TRBV19 to TRBJ1-2; no reliable D call. The V gene's germline CDR1 is LNHDA and CDR2 SQIVND (reference sequence). V gave up 5 bases and J gave up 4 bases, with 5 bases separating them. The CDR3 spans 11 residues. Here the CDR3 reads CASSVSYGYTF. DNA for the CDR3: TGTGCCAGTAGTGTAAGCTATGGCTACACCTTC.

The V call is TRBV4-1, the J call TRBJ2-3; 8 bases fit TRBD2. The CDR3 runs to 14 residues. The germline CDR1 and CDR2 sequences are MGHRA and YSYEKL. Trimming cost V 4 bases and J 0 bases; bases outside gene matches: 0. The CDR3 region is CASSPSGSTDTQYF. CDR3 bases: TGCGCCAGCAGCCCTAGCGGGAGCACAGATACGCAGTATTTT.

The chain links TRBV7-8 to TRBJ2-7; 10 bases are a match to TRBD2. Germline CDR1 reads SGHVS; CDR2 reads FQNEAQ. The CDR3 contains 16 residues. V trimming: 0 bases; J trimming: 2 bases; junction bases outside the gene matches: 4. CDR3 DNA sequence: TGTGCCAGCAGCTTAGCGGGGCTAGCGGGAGCCTACGAGCAGTACGTC. This sequence encodes CASSLAGLAGAYEQYV.